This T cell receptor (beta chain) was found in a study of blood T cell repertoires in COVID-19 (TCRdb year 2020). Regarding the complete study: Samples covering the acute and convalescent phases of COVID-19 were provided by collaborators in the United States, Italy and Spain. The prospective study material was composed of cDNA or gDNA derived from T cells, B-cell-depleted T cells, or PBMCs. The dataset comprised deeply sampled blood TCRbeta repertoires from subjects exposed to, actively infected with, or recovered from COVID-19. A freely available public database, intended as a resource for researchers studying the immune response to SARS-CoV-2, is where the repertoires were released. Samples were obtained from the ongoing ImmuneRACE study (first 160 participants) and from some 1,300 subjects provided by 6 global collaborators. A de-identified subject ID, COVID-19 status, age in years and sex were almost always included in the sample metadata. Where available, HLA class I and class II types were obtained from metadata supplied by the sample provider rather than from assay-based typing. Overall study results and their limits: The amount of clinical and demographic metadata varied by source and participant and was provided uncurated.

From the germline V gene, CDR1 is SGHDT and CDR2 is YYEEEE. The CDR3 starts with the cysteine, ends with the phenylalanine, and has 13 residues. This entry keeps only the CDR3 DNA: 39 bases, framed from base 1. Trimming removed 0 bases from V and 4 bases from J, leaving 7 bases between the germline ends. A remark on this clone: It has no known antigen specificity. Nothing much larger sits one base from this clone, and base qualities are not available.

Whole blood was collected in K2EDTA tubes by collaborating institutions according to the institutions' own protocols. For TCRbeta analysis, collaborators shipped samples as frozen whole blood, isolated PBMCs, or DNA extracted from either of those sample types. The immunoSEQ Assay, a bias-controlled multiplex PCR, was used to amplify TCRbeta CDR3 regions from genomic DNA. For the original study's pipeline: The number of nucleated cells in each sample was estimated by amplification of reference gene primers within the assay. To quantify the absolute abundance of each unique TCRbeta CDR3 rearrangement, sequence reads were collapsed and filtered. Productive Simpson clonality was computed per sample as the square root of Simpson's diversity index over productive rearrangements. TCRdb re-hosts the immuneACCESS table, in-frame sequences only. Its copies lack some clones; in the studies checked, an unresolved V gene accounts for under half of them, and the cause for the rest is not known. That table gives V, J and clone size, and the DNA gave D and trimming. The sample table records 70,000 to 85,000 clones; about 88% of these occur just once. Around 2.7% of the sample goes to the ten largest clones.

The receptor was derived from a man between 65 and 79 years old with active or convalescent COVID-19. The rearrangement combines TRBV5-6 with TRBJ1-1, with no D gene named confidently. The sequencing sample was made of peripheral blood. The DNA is TGTGCCAGCAGCTTGGTACGGTTCACTGAAGCTTTCTTT. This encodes CASSLVRFTEAFF.